This TCR beta chain came from a study of chemoradiotherapy in HPV16-positive cancers. General study findings and limits: Only two HPV16-positive patients supplied the functional HPV-specificity definition. Non-HPV-specific T cells did not expand in tumors during treatment, whereas candidate HPV-specific clones and E7-related motifs did.

Worth noting for this clone: What it binds is not known.

TCRdb keeps only in-frame clones here, not all; method: immunoSEQ multiplex PCR. The table lists 7,000 to 9,500 clones, roughly 75% of them singletons, with 9% to 10% in the top ten. Repertoires were sampled repeatedly during chemoradiotherapy. V was pared by 6 bases and J by 8 bases, with 16 bases between. This CDR3 has 14 amino acids. The V gene's germline CDR1 is MNHEY and CDR2 SMNVEV (reference sequence). Sampling was performed from a patient who underwent chemoradiotherapy. J is TRBJ1-4 and V is TRBV27, with a possible D match to TRBD1 (6 bases). This TCR was sampled from a human donor with HPV-associated anogenital cancer. The CDR3 sequence: CASSQQGSGEKLFF. The CDR3, as DNA: TGTGCCAGCAGCCAACAGGGATCGGGAGAAAAACTGTTTTTT.